The clone carrying this T cell receptor (beta chain) came up many times. The record originates from a study of CD8 T cells in ankylosing spondylitis. TCRdb reanalysed the 5' RACE reads using MiXCR and keeps one entry per CDR3 protein. The sample shows some 200,000 distinct CDR3 sequences, over 15% of them seen only once. V lost 1 base to trimming and J lost 5 bases, with 11 bases between them. The CDR3 totals 15 residues. CDR1 and CDR2 from the germline V gene are MGHRA and YSYEKL. The TCR originated in a male donor between 5 and 35 years old with ankylosing spondylitis or in good health (not recorded which). Sequenced sample: blood, either unsorted or a sorted T cell fraction (not recorded which). The chain combines TRBV4-1 with TRBJ2-2; D uncertain. CDR3 loop: CASSQVSGVTGELFF. The CDR3 nucleotides are TGCGCCAGCAGCCAAGTGAGTGGCGTGACCGGGGAGCTGTTTTTT.